Below, 10 T cell receptor beta chains from the same sample are listed, as sequenced in a study of shared clonotypes between healthy human individuals. The protocol was immunoSEQ multiplex PCR, while the TCRdb copy is restricted to in-frame clones and leaves out a portion. The sample holds 650,000 to 800,000 clones, around 92% seen once. Cells designated naive CD8 were CD45RO-negative and were positively selected for CCR7, with terminally differentiated effector memory CD45RA+ cells excluded. Sequenced: naive CD8+ T cells sorted from blood. These receptors were obtained from a man aged 30-40 years in good health.

V and J are TRBV4-2 and TRBJ2-7; tentatively, D is TRBD2 (6 bases). The CDR3 consists of 18 residues. V was cut by 0 bases and J by 2 bases, with 20 bases left in between. The germline V gene has CDR1 LGHNA and CDR2 YNFKEQ. The CDR3 DNA reads TGTGCCAGCAGCCAAGATTCCGTTCGGACTACATCGACCTACGAGCAGTACTTC. It encodes CASSQDSVRTTSTYEQYF.

This clone showed up just once. CDR3 sequence reads: CASSLALAVAYEQYF. CDR3 in DNA: TGTGCCAGCAGCTTAGCACTAGCGGTGGCCTACGAGCAGTACTTC. This chain uses TRBV7-2 with TRBJ2-7; TRBD2 aligns across 8 bases. CDR1 is SGHTA and CDR2 is FQGNSA in the germline V gene. Trimming took 0 bases from V and 2 from J; bases not matched to a gene: 3. There are 15 residues in the CDR3.

This sequence joins TRBV19 and TRBJ1-1; no firm D call. Trimming took 3 bases from V and 6 from J, leaving 11 bases between them. The V gene's germline CDR1 is LNHDA and CDR2 SQIVND (reference sequence). CDR3 length: 13 amino acids. CDR3 sequence (DNA): TGTGCCAGTAGTATGAAGGGTAGGGCTGAAGCTTTCTTT. Amino acid sequence: CASSMKGRAEAFF.

V is TRBV4-1 and J is TRBJ1-4, with D possibly TRBD1 on 5 matching bases. Germline V gene lookup returns CDR1 MGHRA and CDR2 YSYEKL. This CDR3 is built from 15 residues. The ends were cut back, 4 bases at V and 3 bases at J, with 12 bases in the middle. In DNA, the CDR3 is TGCGCCAGCAGCCTGGGGGGGATTTCTAATGAAAAACTGTTTTTT. It yields the protein CASSLGGISNEKLFF.

The chain is built from TRBV7-6 and TRBJ2-7, with 8 nucleotides matching TRBD1. This CDR3 comprises 13 residues. Per germline, CDR1 SGHVS and CDR2 FNYEAQ. The junction had 6 bases not matched to a gene; V was cut back by 4 bases and J by 7 bases. CDR3 loop: CASSSGGAEEQYF. In DNA, the CDR3 is TGTGCCAGCAGCTCAGGGGGCGCGGAGGAGCAGTACTTC.

As concerns this clone: This same CDR3 is encoded by further DNA sequences in the sample. The chain is built from TRBV7-9 and TRBJ1-1; D gene uncertain. This CDR3 has 14 residues. The germline gives CDR1 SEHNR, CDR2 FQNEAQ (reference sequence). The V end lost 0 bases, the J end lost 2 bases, and 7 bases lay between the germline ends. The CDR3 DNA is TGTGCCAGCAGCTTAGCGGGATCTAACACTGAAGCTTTCTTT. This sequence encodes CASSLAGSNTEAFF.

The gene calls are TRBV4-1 and TRBJ2-3; 10 bases fit TRBD2. There are 15 residues in the CDR3. Trimming at V came to 6 bases and at J to 2 bases, leaving 5 bases not matched to a gene. Germline-derived CDR1 and CDR2 are MGHRA and YSYEKL. CDR3 protein: CASSSGTSDTDTQYF. The CDR3 nucleotides read TGCGCCAGCAGTTCCGGGACTAGCGACACAGATACGCAGTATTTT.

The chain has TRBV7-9 and TRBJ2-1; 16 bases align to TRBD2. This CDR3 is 17 amino acids long. CDR1 and CDR2 (germline): SEHNR, FQNEAQ (reference sequence). V trimming: 0 bases; J trimming: 7 bases; junction bases outside the gene matches: 3. CDR3 loop: CASSLARGLAGGNEQFF. Here the CDR3 DNA reads TGTGCCAGCAGCTTAGCTAGGGGACTAGCGGGAGGGAATGAGCAGTTCTTC.

This clone was counted a single time. This chain connects TRBV15 to TRBJ2-7; D might be TRBD2 (5 bases). The CDR3 spans 15 residues. Germline loops: CDR1 LNHNV, CDR2 YYDKDF (reference sequence). Trimming pared 0 bases from V and 6 bases from J, leaving 15 bases between. CDR3 DNA sequence: TGTGCCACCAGCAGAGATGAAACCGTTGGGAGCGAGCAGTACTTC. Translated: CATSRDETVGSEQYF. The whole variable domain, remainder taken from reference TRBV15 and TRBJ2-7, is DAMVIQNPRYQVTQFGKPVTLSCSQTLNHNVMYWYQQKSSQAPKLLFHYYDKDFNNEADTPDNFQSRRPNTSFCFLDIRSPGLGDTAMYLCATSRDETVGSEQYFGPGTRLTVT.

V and J are TRBV19 and TRBJ2-3, with 10 bases aligning to TRBD2. The CDR3 is made up of 15 amino acids. Germline-derived CDR1 and CDR2 are LNHDA and SQIVND (reference sequence). V gave up 5 bases and J gave up 6 bases; unmatched junction bases: 8. The CDR3 region has the DNA TGTGCCAGTAGTGCGACTAGCGGGCCCCGGGATACGCAGTATTTT. Translating it yields CASSATSGPRDTQYF.